The TCR beta chain described here comes from a study of blood T cell repertoires in COVID-19. Which cohort a participant joined came from the clinical history participants gave. Exposed participants encountered a COVID-19 case during the 2 weeks preceding study entry. CDR3 length: 16 residues. The V and J ends lost 5 bases and 6 bases respectively, with 19 bases between them. Germline V lookup: CDR1 MDHEN, CDR2 SYDVKM. This table comes from immunoSEQ multiplex PCR, and its TCRdb copy is limited to in-frame clones, with some not included. This table holds about 250,000 clones, 88% found once. The TCR comes from a woman aged 40 to 50 who had been exposed to COVID-19. Sequenced: PBMCs or T cells enriched from blood (not recorded which). The chain has TRBV28 and TRBJ1-4; TRBD1 is a possible D gene (6 bases). For the CDR3, the DNA is TGTGCCAGCAGTCGAGACAGGTACGAATCGGATGAAAAACTGTTTTTT. Translating gives CASSRDRYESDEKLFF.